A single sample gave rise to the 27 T cell receptor beta chains below, sequenced in a study of PD-1 blockade in classical Hodgkin lymphoma. Clones were read by immunoSEQ multiplex PCR, and TCRdb kept only the in-frame ones, dropping some. The sample contains some 20,000 clones, around 84% of which appear only once. The patients all showed relapse after autologous stem cell transplantation, while their brentuximab vedotin exposure varied. Sequencing used peripheral blood mononuclear cells (PBMCs), obtained at baseline. These receptors were obtained from a human donor with classical Hodgkin lymphoma.

This rearrangement joins TRBV11-2 to TRBJ1-6, with D tentatively TRBD1 (5 bases). V dropped 1 base and J dropped 9 bases, with 16 bases sitting between them. Germline values: CDR1 SGHAT, CDR2 FQNNGV. This CDR3 comprises 16 residues. The CDR3 reads CASSLAFRGKGSPLHF. In nucleotides, the CDR3 is TGTGCCAGCAGCTTAGCTTTTCGGGGGAAGGGTTCACCCCTCCACTTT.

The table lists this clone with a few counts. J is TRBJ1-2 and V is TRBV28, with D hard to call. The CDR3 is made up of 14 amino acids. Trimming left V 4 bases short and J 3 bases short, with 12 bases between. Germline CDR1 and CDR2: MDHEN and SYDVKM. CDR3 in amino acids: CASSSNGRDYGYTF. The CDR3 DNA is TGTGCCAGCAGTTCAAACGGGCGGGACTATGGCTACACCTTC.

The chain is built from TRBV2 and TRBJ1-3; D remains unclear. CDR1 SNHLY and CDR2 FYNNEI come from the germline V gene. The CDR3 length is 13 residues. The germline V and J ends were trimmed by 7 bases and 4 bases, with 11 bases remaining between them. Here the CDR3 DNA reads TGTGCCAGCATGGAATTGGCCGGAAACACCATATATTTT. Protein: CASMELAGNTIYF.

This chain uses TRBV4-2 with TRBJ1-2; 8 bases agree with TRBD1. Germline loops: CDR1 LGHNA, CDR2 YNFKEQ. The trim removed 2 bases at V and 8 bases at J, leaving 7 bases unmatched. The CDR3 runs to 14 residues. This CDR3 reads CASSQPDRDRGYTF. The CDR3 DNA reads TGTGCCAGCAGCCAACCGGACAGGGATCGAGGCTACACCTTC.

The chain carries TRBV7-8 and TRBJ1-1; the D is unclear. The V gene lost 5 bases and the J gene lost 4 bases, with 17 bases spanning the gap. The CDR3 covers 15 residues. Germline V gene lookup returns CDR1 SGHVS and CDR2 FQNEAQ. In DNA form, the CDR3 reads TGTGCCAGCAGCCCAAAAACGGAAACTACCACTGAAGCTTTCTTT. Protein sequence: CASSPKTETTTEAFF.

J is TRBJ1-2 and V is TRBV28; D is perhaps TRBD1 (6 bases). Germline lookup yields CDR1 MDHEN and CDR2 SYDVKM. V was trimmed by 6 bases and J by 4 bases, leaving 12 bases between them. The CDR3 length is 13 residues. CDR3 bases: TGTGCCAGCAGCCTAGGACAGACCTATGGCTACACCTTC. Its protein product is CASSLGQTYGYTF.

The CDR3 nucleotides are TGTGCCATCAGCTATTTGCGGGGGGGCCTGGCAGATACGCAGTATTTT. Amino acids: CAISYLRGGLADTQYF. The V and J genes are TRBV10-3 and TRBJ2-3, with 9 positions matching TRBD2. CDR3 length equals 16 residues. The trim removed 6 bases at V and 4 bases at J, leaving 11 bases unmatched. Germline V CDR1 and CDR2: ENHRY, SYGVKD.

The chain couples TRBV7-6 to TRBJ2-5, with TRBD2 matching 10 bases. This CDR3 is 16 amino acids long. CDR1 is SGHVS, CDR2 FNYEAQ, per germline. J gave up 5 bases and V 2 bases, and 8 bases lay outside the gene matches. CDR3 in amino acids: CASSLIERGGEETQYF. CDR3 bases: TGTGCCAGCAGCTTAATCGAGCGGGGGGGGGAGGAGACCCAGTACTTC.

The chain couples TRBV10-3 to TRBJ1-1; D unclear. Germline V lookup: CDR1 ENHRY, CDR2 SYGVKD. The V gene lost 5 bases and the J gene lost 3 bases, with 13 bases spanning the gap. This CDR3 comprises 14 residues. DNA for the CDR3: TGTGCCATCAGTTCTACCCCTTCCGACACTGAAGCTTTCTTT. Its protein is CAISSTPSDTEAFF.

The chain uses TRBV19 and TRBJ2-1; D unresolved. Germline loops: CDR1 LNHDA, CDR2 SQIVND (reference sequence). With 3 bases removed from V and 4 bases from J, the gap between germline ends came to 13 bases. CDR3 length equals 15 residues. CDR3 bases: TGTGCCAGTAGTATTCCCCCTGGCGGATACAATGAGCAGTTCTTC. This sequence encodes CASSIPPGGYNEQFF.

The V call is TRBV13, the J call TRBJ2-1; D remains unclear. The germline gives CDR1 PRHDT, CDR2 FYEKMQ (reference sequence). V lost 1 base and J 5 bases, leaving 6 bases between the germline ends. The CDR3 totals 13 residues. CDR3 DNA sequence: TGTGCCAGCAGCTTAGATGCCGACAATGAGCAGTTCTTC. Protein sequence: CASSLDADNEQFF.

The chain links TRBV11-2 to TRBJ2-3; 9 nucleotides align to TRBD2. V lost 1 base, J lost 0 bases, and 8 bases stayed unmatched. The CDR3 sequence is 18 residues long. Germline loops: CDR1 SGHAT, CDR2 FQNNGV. The CDR3 DNA follows: TGTGCCAGCAGCTTAGGTGTCTCTAGCGGGGCTAGCACAGATACGCAGTATTTT. This encodes CASSLGVSSGASTDTQYF.

The chain recombines TRBV2 with TRBJ1-5; 9 nucleotides align to TRBD1. The CDR3 is made up of 17 amino acids. CDR1 is SNHLY, CDR2 FYNNEI, per germline. J lost 5 bases, V lost 2 bases, and 10 bases had no gene match. CDR3 sequence reads: CASSELRGQGGYQPQHF. CDR3 sequence (DNA): TGTGCCAGCAGTGAACTCCGGGGACAGGGTGGATATCAGCCCCAGCATTTT.

The gene calls are TRBV7-6 and TRBJ1-1; no clear D gene. The CDR3 sequence is 13 residues long. CDR1 and CDR2 from the germline V gene are SGHVS and FNYEAQ. V dropped 3 bases and J dropped 2 bases, with 7 bases sitting between them. The CDR3 DNA follows: TGTGCCAGCAGCTTGGACCCCAACACTGAAGCTTTCTTT. The encoded protein is CASSLDPNTEAFF.

The gene calls are TRBV4-3 and TRBJ2-3, with TRBD2 identical over 7 bases. The CDR3 is 17 amino acids. Germline-derived CDR1 and CDR2 are LGHNA and YSLEER. The J segment lost 0 bases and the V segment lost 3 bases, leaving 9 bases of the junction unmatched. For the CDR3, the DNA is TGCGCCAGCAGCCATCTCCCCCTAGCGGAGAGCACAGATACGCAGTATTTT. It codes for CASSHLPLAESTDTQYF.

This chain links TRBV4-1 with TRBJ2-1; a possible D gene is TRBD2 (6 bases). Germline CDR1 MGHRA, CDR2 YSYEKL. V was cut by 0 bases and J by 0 bases, with 9 bases left in between. The CDR3 sequence is 16 residues long. This chain's CDR3 is CASSQEPDYSYNEQFF. The CDR3, as DNA: TGCGCCAGCAGCCAAGAACCGGACTACTCCTACAATGAGCAGTTCTTC.

The V and J genes are TRBV6-4 and TRBJ1-2; the match to TRBD1 covers 8 bases. This CDR3 has 13 residues. Germline CDR1 MRHNA, CDR2 SNTAGT. With 5 bases clipped from V and 8 bases from J, the junction kept 7 bases outside the gene matches. The CDR3 sequence: CASSPDRGTGYTF. DNA of the CDR3: TGTGCCAGCAGTCCCGACAGGGGCACGGGCTACACCTTC.

The V and J genes are TRBV7-6 and TRBJ2-7; a weak D match, TRBD2 (6 bases). Germline CDR1 and CDR2: SGHVS and FNYEAQ. This CDR3 has 14 residues. Trimming stripped 4 bases from V and 2 bases from J, with 12 bases between. The CDR3 sequence: CASSSGLLTYEQYF. The CDR3 coding sequence is TGTGCCAGCAGCTCGGGACTGCTCACCTACGAGCAGTACTTC.

CDR3 loop: CASSQRGSEAFF. CDR3 bases: TGTGCCAGCAGCCAACGTGGCAGCGAAGCTTTCTTT. The chain has TRBV6-5 and TRBJ1-1; no reliable D call. The CDR3 consists of 12 residues. CDR1 and CDR2 (germline): MNHEY, SVGAGI. V shed 6 bases and J shed 8 bases, with 13 bases lying between them.

The rearrangement links TRBV6-6 to TRBJ1-6, with 7 bases matching TRBD1. This CDR3 spans 14 amino acids. V was clipped by 6 bases and J by 4 bases; unmatched bases: 3. In germline, CDR1 is MNHNY, CDR2 SVGAGI (reference sequence). CDR3: CASRETGYNSPLHF. The CDR3 DNA sequence: TGTGCCAGCAGAGAGACAGGGTATAATTCACCCCTCCACTTT.

This chain connects TRBV29-1 to TRBJ1-4; D unresolved. Germline V gene sequence: CDR1 SQVTM, CDR2 ANQGSEA. The CDR3 spans 11 residues. V shed 4 bases and J shed 11 bases, with 11 bases lying between them. The CDR3 sequence: CSVVRANKLFF. In nucleotides, the CDR3 is TGCAGCGTTGTTAGAGCGAACAAACTGTTTTTT.

This clone is judged large (0.1 to 1%). The rearrangement joins TRBV7-6 to TRBJ2-2, with 11 nucleotides matching TRBD1. V was pared by 6 bases and J by 4 bases, with 4 bases of the junction left unmatched. The CDR3 contains 15 residues. Germline CDR1 reads SGHVS; CDR2 reads FNYEAQ. CDR3 nucleotide sequence: TGTGCCAGCAGTTCGGGACAGGGGGGCACCGGGGAGCTGTTTTTT. Translating it yields CASSSGQGGTGELFF.

The chain employs TRBV4-3 and TRBJ2-7, with no clear D. Germline CDR1 is LGHNA and CDR2 is YSLEER. The CDR3 spans 13 residues. Trimming cost V 2 bases and J 2 bases, with 7 bases left between them. CDR3: CASSQFRPYEQYF. CDR3 nucleotide sequence: TGCGCCAGCAGCCAATTCAGGCCCTACGAGCAGTACTTC.

The chain combines TRBV15 with TRBJ2-3, with D tentatively TRBD2 (5 bases). Germline-derived CDR1 and CDR2 are LNHNV and YYDKDF (reference sequence). The CDR3 covers 19 residues. V lost 0 bases and J 0 bases, leaving 19 bases between the germline ends. CDR3 sequence: CATSRDRTRGSPSTDTQYF. The CDR3 nucleotides read TGTGCCACCAGCAGAGATCGGACCCGAGGGAGCCCCAGCACAGATACGCAGTATTTT. Filled out from reference TRBV15 and TRBJ2-3, the complete variable domain reads DAMVIQNPRYQVTQFGKPVTLSCSQTLNHNVMYWYQQKSSQAPKLLFHYYDKDFNNEADTPDNFQSRRPNTSFCFLDIRSPGLGDTAMYLCATSRDRTRGSPSTDTQYFGPGTRLTVL.

This clone was observed a few times. The chain is built from TRBV7-9 and TRBJ2-1, with a weak D call TRBD1 (5 bases). Germline V gene data show CDR1 as SEHNR and CDR2 as FQNEAQ (reference sequence). The CDR3 has 15 amino acids. Between the trimmed V and J ends, which lost 5 bases and 5 bases, there was a span of 16 bases. CDR3 nucleotide sequence: TGTGCCAGCAGCCCAAAACGCAGGGTCAACAATGAGCAGTTCTTC. Translated, it gives CASSPKRRVNNEQFF.

In this sample, this clone turned up once. The DNA for the CDR3 is TGTGCCAGCAGCGTAGTCCCGACTTGGGGTGAAGCTTTCTTT. It is translated as CASSVVPTWGEAFF. The V call is TRBV9, the J call TRBJ1-1; D ambiguous. Per germline, CDR1 SGDLS and CDR2 YYNGEE. Trimming cost V 0 bases and J 7 bases, with 13 bases left between them. CDR3 length: 14 amino acids.

The rearrangement uses TRBV2 and TRBJ1-2; 9 bases map to TRBD1. Germline V gene lookup returns CDR1 SNHLY and CDR2 FYNNEI. This CDR3 has 15 residues. The J segment lost 7 bases and the V segment lost 4 bases, leaving 10 bases of the junction unmatched. CDR3 sequence (DNA): TGTGCCAGCAGTGGACAGGGGGGAGGAAAGCGTGGCTACACCTTC. Protein sequence: CASSGQGGGKRGYTF.